This record covers a single TCR beta chain. Its specificity is unknown. The data stem from a study of beta chain features in type 1 diabetes. The CDR3 totals 14 residues. In germline, CDR1 is LNHDA, CDR2 SQIVND (reference sequence). V dropped 6 bases and J dropped 4 bases, with 14 bases sitting between them. Sampling consisted of one heparinised blood draw per donor, averaging around 120 mL. Purity above 95% was achieved in all sorted populations. The authors reverse transcribed all of the isolated RNA, so sequencing captured expressed TCRB transcripts. Only in-frame clones appear in the TCRdb table, and some are missing; sequencing was by immunoSEQ multiplex PCR. The table includes a few hundred thousand clones, roughly an eighth detected once. Study-level results: VDJ junctions sequenced from type 1 diabetes patients showed fewer insertions and more deletions. Among all four CD4+ subsets, Type 1 diabetes patients had TCRB CDR3s that were moderately but significantly shorter. Within the patient group, naive, central memory and Treg TCRB repertoires appeared more similar to each other than within healthy donors.

Specimen: naive CD4+ T cells from blood. V gene TRBV19 combines with J gene TRBJ2-3; a possible D gene is TRBD2 (6 bases). The sequence was collected from a man aged 25 to 40 with type 1 diabetes. The CDR3 spells CASRTSPGADTQYF. The CDR3 nucleotides are TGTGCCAGTAGGACTTCACCGGGAGCAGATACGCAGTATTTT.